This note documents a single T cell receptor (beta chain) sequence. The CDR3 has 15 amino acids. V lost 2 bases, J lost 2 bases, and 12 bases lay in between. CDR1 and CDR2 (germline): MRHNA, SNTAGT. Sequencing used immunoSEQ multiplex PCR; TCRdb keeps in-frame clones, though not all of them. The sample has over 55,000 clones; roughly nine tenths are singletons. Sampled blood was obtained at baseline, cycle 4 day 1, and cycle 7 day 1. The data were taken from a study of OX40 agonist ivuxolimab in advanced cancers. This material consisted of CD4+ or CD8+ T cells sorted from blood, taken in a trial of the OX40 agonist ivuxolimab. The sequence was obtained from an adult with an advanced solid tumor such as melanoma, head and neck, liver or kidney cancer. V gene TRBV6-4 combines with J gene TRBJ1-2, with D perhaps TRBD1 (5 bases). CDR3 sequence reads: CASSDRGPSNYGYTF. The CDR3 DNA reads as TGTGCCAGCAGTGACAGGGGACCGAGCAACTATGGCTACACCTTC.